Listed here are 6 T cell receptor beta chains from one sample, sequenced in a study of blood T cells in healthy people across ages. PCR was performed a second time for about 7 to 11 cycles using a sample-barcoded 5' primer and a J-beta primer mix. From the 5' RACE reads, TCRdb called clonotypes with MiXCR, one entry per CDR3 protein. The sample comprises around 1,000,000 distinct CDR3 sequences, 25% of which are singletons, and 0.75% rests with the top ten. These same data were also listed under a study on T cells of mothers and their children.

Sequencing was performed on blood. These receptors came from a girl aged 2 to 10 in good health.

The rearrangement uses TRBV12-5 and TRBJ2-7; TRBD2 is a possible D gene (5 bases). The CDR3 totals 14 residues. Germline CDR1 reads LGHNT; CDR2 reads FRNRAP. The V end lost 1 base, the J end lost 7 bases, and 14 bases lay between the germline ends. The CDR3 DNA reads as TGTGCTAGTGGTTTGGACGACGGGGAAAGAGAGCAGTACTTC. It yields the protein CASGLDDGEREQYF.

On this clonotype: One junction end does not reproduce the germline sequence, and a read error may be involved. The chain recombines TRBV7-2 with TRBJ2-6, with 8 bases aligning to TRBD1. Germline V gene data show CDR1 as SGHTA and CDR2 as FQGNSA. CDR3 length equals 17 residues. The CDR3 DNA sequence: TGTGCCAACAGCTTATCAGGGGGCTTCTCGGGGGCCAACGTCCTGACTTTC. Translated: CANSLSGGFSGANVLTF.

This clonotype appeared a few times. The rearrangement joins TRBV28 to TRBJ1-4, with D hard to call. Per germline, CDR1 MDHEN and CDR2 SYDVKM. Trimming stripped 2 bases from V and 6 bases from J, with 13 bases between. The CDR3 totals 15 residues. The CDR3 loop reads CASSLTRGLYEKLFF. CDR3 coding DNA: TGTGCCAGCAGTTTAACCCGGGGATTGTATGAAAAACTGTTTTTT.

This clonotype was observed a handful of times. V usage is TRBV27 and J usage is TRBJ2-7; 7 nucleotides line up with TRBD1. The CDR3 loop spans 16 amino acids. After removal of 5 bases from V and 2 bases from J, the junction contained 12 bases not matched to a gene. CDR1 is MNHEY, CDR2 SMNVEV, per germline (reference sequence). The CDR3 sequence is CASSPSTGQVPYEQYF. CDR3 bases: TGTGCCAGCAGTCCTTCGACAGGGCAAGTTCCCTACGAGCAGTACTTC.

This clonotype was counted a single time. The rearrangement uses TRBV5-1 and TRBJ2-1; TRBD2 matches at 11 bases. CDR1 and CDR2 from the germline V gene are SGHRS and YFSETQ. The length of the CDR3 is 15 residues. The V gene end was trimmed by 2 bases and the J gene end by 5 bases; junction bases not matched to a gene: 3. CDR3 nucleotides: TGCGCCAGCAGCTTTGGGACTAGCGGAAACAATGAGCAGTTCTTC. It yields the protein CASSFGTSGNNEQFF.

V is TRBV9 and J is TRBJ2-1; D is possibly TRBD1 or TRBD2 (6 bases each). Trimming removed 3 bases from V and 5 bases from J, with 18 bases in between. CDR3 length equals 16 residues. CDR1 is SGDLS, CDR2 YYNGEE, per germline. CDR3 coding DNA: TGTGCCAGCAGCGGACTACAGGGAGGCATCCACAATGAGCAGTTCTTC. Its protein is CASSGLQGGIHNEQFF.